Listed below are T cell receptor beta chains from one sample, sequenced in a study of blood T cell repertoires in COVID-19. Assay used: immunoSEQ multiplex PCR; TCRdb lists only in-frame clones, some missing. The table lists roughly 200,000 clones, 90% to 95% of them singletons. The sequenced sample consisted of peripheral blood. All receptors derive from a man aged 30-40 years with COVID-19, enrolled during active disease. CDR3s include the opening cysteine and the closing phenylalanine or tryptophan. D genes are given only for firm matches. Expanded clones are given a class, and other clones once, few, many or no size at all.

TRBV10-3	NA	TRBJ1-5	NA	CAINRDYSNQPQHF	TGTGCCATCAACCGGGACTATAGCAATCAGCCCCAGCATTTT
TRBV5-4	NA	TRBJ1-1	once	CASTIGGEGEAFF	TGTGCCAGCACCATCGGAGGAGAGGGTGAAGCTTTCTTT
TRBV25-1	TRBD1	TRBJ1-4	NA	CASSEVRQGIVNEKLFF	TGTGCCAGCAGTGAAGTAAGACAGGGGATTGTTAATGAAAAACTGTTTTTT
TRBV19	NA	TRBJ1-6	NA	CASSMIGNSPLHF	TGTGCCAGTAGTATGATCGGGAATTCACCCCTCCACTTT
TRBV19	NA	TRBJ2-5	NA	CASSSSPETQYF	TGTGCCAGTAGTTCCTCCCCGGAGACCCAGTACTTC
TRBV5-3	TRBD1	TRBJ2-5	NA	CARSKNRDRAGETQYF	TGTGCCAGAAGCAAAAACCGGGACAGGGCTGGAGAGACCCAGTACTTC
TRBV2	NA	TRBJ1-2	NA	CASSEDSSNYGYTF	TGTGCCAGCAGTGAAGACAGCTCTAACTATGGCTACACCTTC
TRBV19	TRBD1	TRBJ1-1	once	CASSTGQGATEAFF	TGTGCCAGTAGTACCGGACAGGGTGCGACTGAAGCTTTCTTT
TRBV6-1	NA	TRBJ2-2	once	CASSEAGRNTGELFF	TGTGCCAGCAGTGAAGCTGGGCGGAACACCGGGGAGCTGTTTTTT
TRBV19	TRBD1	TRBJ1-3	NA	CASSGQGAYTIYF	TGTGCCAGTAGCGGACAGGGGGCCTACACCATATATTTT
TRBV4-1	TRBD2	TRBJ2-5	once	CASSLVSGGYQETQYF	TGCGCCAGCAGCCTAGTTAGCGGGGGGTACCAAGAGACCCAGTACTTC
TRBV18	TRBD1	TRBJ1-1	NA	CASSRDRAGDTEAFF	TGTGCCAGCTCACGGGACAGGGCGGGGGACACTGAAGCTTTCTTT
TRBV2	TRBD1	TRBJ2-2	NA	CASSEMGTGVTGELFF	TGTGCCAGCAGTGAAATGGGGACAGGGGTCACCGGGGAGCTGTTTTTT
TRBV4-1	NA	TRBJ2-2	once	CASRPTDREANTGELFF	TGCGCCAGCAGACCAACCGACAGAGAAGCGAACACCGGGGAGCTGTTTTTT
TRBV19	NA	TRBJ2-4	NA	CASSIQVGNIQYF	TGTGCCAGTAGTATACAGGTGGGAAACATTCAGTACTTC
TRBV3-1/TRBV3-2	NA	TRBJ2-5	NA	CASSARGAEETQYF	TGTGCCAGCAGCGCACGCGGGGCAGAAGAGACCCAGTACTTC
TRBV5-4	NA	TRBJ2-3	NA	CASSSPTGVSTDTQYF	TGTGCCAGCAGCTCCCCTACGGGGGTAAGCACAGATACGCAGTATTTT
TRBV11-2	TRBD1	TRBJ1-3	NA	CASSRTGGSGNTIYF	TGTGCCAGCAGCCGGACAGGGGGCAGTGGAAACACCATATATTTT
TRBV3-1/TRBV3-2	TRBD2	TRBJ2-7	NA	CASSLLAGGSYEQYF	TGTGCCAGCAGCCTCTTGGCGGGGGGATCCTACGAGCAGTACTTC
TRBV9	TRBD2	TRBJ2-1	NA	CASSVRTSGRNEQFF	TGTGCCAGCAGCGTTCGGACTAGCGGGCGCAATGAGCAGTTCTTC
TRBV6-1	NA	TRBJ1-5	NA	CASSDRERQPQHF	TGTGCCAGCAGTGACCGAGAGCGTCAGCCCCAGCATTTT
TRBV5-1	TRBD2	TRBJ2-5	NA	CASSQLAGGGETQYF	TGCGCCAGCAGCCAACTAGCGGGGGGCGGGGAGACCCAGTACTTC
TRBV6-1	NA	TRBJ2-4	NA	CASSERPRLAKNIQYF	TGTGCCAGCAGTGAACGCCCCAGGCTAGCCAAAAACATTCAGTACTTC
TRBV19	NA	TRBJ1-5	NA	CASSIGAGDQPQHF	TGTGCCAGTAGTATCGGGGCAGGGGATCAGCCCCAGCATTTT
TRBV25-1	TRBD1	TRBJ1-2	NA	CASSEGGTGGGGYTF	TGTGCCAGCAGTGAAGGAGGGACAGGGGGGGGCGGCTACACCTTC
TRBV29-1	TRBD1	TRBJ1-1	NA	CSVRTGWRNTEAFF	TGCAGCGTGCGGACAGGGTGGCGGAACACTGAAGCTTTCTTT
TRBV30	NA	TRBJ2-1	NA	CAWGSGGTYNEQFF	TGTGCCTGGGGGTCTGGGGGGACCTACAATGAGCAGTTCTTC
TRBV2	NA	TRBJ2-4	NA	CASSHPEGMENIQYF	TGTGCCAGCAGCCACCCGGAGGGGATGGAGAACATTCAGTACTTC
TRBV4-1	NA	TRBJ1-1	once	CASSQDRGSKAFF	TGCGCCAGCAGCCAAGATCGAGGGAGCAAAGCTTTCTTT
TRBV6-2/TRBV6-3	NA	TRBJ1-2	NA	CASSEGYYGYTF	TGTGCCAGCAGTGAGGGTTACTATGGCTACACCTTC
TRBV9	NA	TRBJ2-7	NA	CASSVGGWGPNYEQYF	TGTGCCAGCAGCGTAGGGGGATGGGGGCCGAACTACGAGCAGTACTTC
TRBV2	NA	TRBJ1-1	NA	CASIDRHTEAFF	TGTGCCAGCATTGACAGGCATACTGAAGCTTTCTTT
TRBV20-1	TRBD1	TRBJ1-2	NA	CSAPQGALTF	TGCAGTGCTCCACAGGGGGCTCTCACCTTC
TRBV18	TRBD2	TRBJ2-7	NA	CASSPRGLAGGIYEQYF	TGTGCCAGCTCACCACGGGGACTAGCGGGGGGCATCTACGAGCAGTACTTC
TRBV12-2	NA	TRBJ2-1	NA	CASRMGLDSYNEQFF	TGTGCAAGTCGCATGGGACTAGATTCCTACAATGAGCAGTTCTTC
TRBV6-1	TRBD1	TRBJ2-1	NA	CASSELRDSHYNEQFF	TGTGCCAGCAGTGAACTCAGGGACAGTCACTACAATGAGCAGTTCTTC
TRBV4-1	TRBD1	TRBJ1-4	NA	CASSQDRDSLRKLFF	TGCGCCAGCAGCCAAGATAGGGACAGTTTACGAAAACTGTTTTTT
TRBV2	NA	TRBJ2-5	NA	CASTIDSQETQYF	TGTGCCAGCACCATAGACAGTCAAGAGACCCAGTACTTC
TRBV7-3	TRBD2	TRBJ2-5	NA	CASSLRLAVGETQYF	TGTGCCAGCAGCTTAAGACTAGCGGTCGGGGAGACCCAGTACTTC
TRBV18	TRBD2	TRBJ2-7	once	CASSGGLAGETQYF	TGTGCCAGCTCAGGCGGACTAGCGGGGGAAACTCAGTACTTC